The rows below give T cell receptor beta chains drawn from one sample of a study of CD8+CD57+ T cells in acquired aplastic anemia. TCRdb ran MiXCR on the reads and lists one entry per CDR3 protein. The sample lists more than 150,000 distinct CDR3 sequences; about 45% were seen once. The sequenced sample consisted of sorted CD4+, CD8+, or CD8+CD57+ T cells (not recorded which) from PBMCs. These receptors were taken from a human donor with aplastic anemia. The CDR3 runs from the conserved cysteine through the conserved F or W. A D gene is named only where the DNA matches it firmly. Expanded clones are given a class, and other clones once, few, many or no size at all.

cdr3_nt: TGCAGTGCTCAACCAGCGGTGGCTGGAAACACCATATATTTT; cdr3_aa: CSAQPAVAGNTIYF; clone_size: -; v_call: TRBV20-1; d_call: -; j_call: TRBJ1-3
cdr3_nt: TGTGCCAGCAGCGAGACAGGGGGAAGTGGCAAAAACATTCAGTACTTC; cdr3_aa: CASSETGGSGKNIQYF; clone_size: -; v_call: TRBV4-2; d_call: TRBD1; j_call: TRBJ2-4
cdr3_nt: TGTGCCAGCCGTCTGGGCAGGGGGGGGCAGGAGACCCAGTACTTC; cdr3_aa: CASRLGRGGQETQYF; clone_size: -; v_call: TRBV6-1; d_call: -; j_call: TRBJ2-5
cdr3_nt: TGTGCCAGCAGCCAAGTAAGCGGGGGCACAGATACGCAGTATTTT; cdr3_aa: CASSQVSGGTDTQYF; clone_size: many; v_call: TRBV4-2; d_call: TRBD2; j_call: TRBJ2-3
cdr3_nt: TGTGCCACCAGCAGAGTAGAGGGCACAGGGAGCGGCTACACCTTC; cdr3_aa: CATSRVEGTGSGYTF; clone_size: -; v_call: TRBV15; d_call: -; j_call: TRBJ1-2
cdr3_nt: TGTGCCAGCTCCGATGGATACACTGAAGCTTTCTTT; cdr3_aa: CASSDGYTEAFF; clone_size: many; v_call: TRBV19; d_call: -; j_call: TRBJ1-1
cdr3_nt: TGTGCCAGCAGTGAAGCGGGCTCCCCGAGCGATGAAGCTTTCTTT; cdr3_aa: CASSEAGSPSDEAFF; clone_size: -; v_call: TRBV9; d_call: -; j_call: TRBJ1-1
cdr3_nt: TGTGCCACCAGCAGAGATCCAGCGAGGGGTCGGGCCGGGGAGTTGTTTTTT; cdr3_aa: CATSRDPARGRAGELFF; clone_size: once; v_call: TRBV15; d_call: -; j_call: TRBJ2-2
cdr3_nt: TGTGCCACCAGTGATTTTCAGACTAATCAGCCCCAGCATTTT; cdr3_aa: CATSDFQTNQPQHF; clone_size: -; v_call: TRBV24-1; d_call: -; j_call: TRBJ1-5
cdr3_nt: TGCAGTGCTAGGGACACCCTGGGGGGGGCCAACGTCCTGACTTTC; cdr3_aa: CSARDTLGGANVLTF; clone_size: -; v_call: TRBV20-1; d_call: -; j_call: TRBJ2-6
cdr3_nt: TGTGCCAGCAGTTTATCGGCAGGCCAAGAGGCCCAGTACTTC; cdr3_aa: CASSLSAGQEAQYF; clone_size: few; v_call: TRBV27; d_call: -; j_call: TRBJ2-5
cdr3_nt: TGTGCCAGCAGCTTGCTAGGGGAAGGTCAGCCCCAGCATTTT; cdr3_aa: CASSLLGEGQPQHF; clone_size: many; v_call: TRBV5-8; d_call: -; j_call: TRBJ1-5
cdr3_nt: TGCAGTGCTAGTGGTGTAGCGAACACTGAAGCTTTCTTT; cdr3_aa: CSASGVANTEAFF; clone_size: few; v_call: TRBV20-1; d_call: -; j_call: TRBJ1-1
cdr3_nt: TGTGCCAGCAGTTACCTGGCAGGGGCGACCTACGAGCAGTACTTC; cdr3_aa: CASSYLAGATYEQYF; clone_size: once; v_call: TRBV6-5; d_call: -; j_call: TRBJ2-7